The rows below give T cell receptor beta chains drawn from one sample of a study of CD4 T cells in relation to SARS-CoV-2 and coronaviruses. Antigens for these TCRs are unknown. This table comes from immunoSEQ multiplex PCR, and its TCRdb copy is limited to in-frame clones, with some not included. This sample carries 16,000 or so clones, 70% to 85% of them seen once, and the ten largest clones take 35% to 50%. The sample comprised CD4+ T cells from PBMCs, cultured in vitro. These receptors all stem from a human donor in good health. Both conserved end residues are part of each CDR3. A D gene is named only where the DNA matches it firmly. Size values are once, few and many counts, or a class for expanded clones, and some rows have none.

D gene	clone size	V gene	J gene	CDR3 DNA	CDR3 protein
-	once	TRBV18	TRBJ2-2	TGTGCCAGCTCCCCTCTACTAGGGGACACCGGGGAGCTGTTTTTT	CASSPLLGDTGELFF
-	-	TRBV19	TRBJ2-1	TGTGCCAGTAGTATAGATAGTAGCGAGACATACAATGAGCAGTTCTTC	CASSIDSSETYNEQFF
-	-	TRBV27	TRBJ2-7	TGTGCCAGCAGTTTCCTTTCCTACGAGCAGTACTTC	CASSFLSYEQYF
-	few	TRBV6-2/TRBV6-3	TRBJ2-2	TGTGCCAGCAGTACTATTCGACTAGGTGACTACACCGGGGAGCTGTTTTTT	CASSTIRLGDYTGELFF
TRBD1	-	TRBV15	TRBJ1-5	TGTGCCACCAGCATTGACAGGGGGGCCAGCAATCAGCCCCAGCATTTT	CATSIDRGASNQPQHF
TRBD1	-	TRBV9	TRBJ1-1	TGTGCCAGCAGTGCGGGACAGATGAATACTGAAGCTTTCTTT	CASSAGQMNTEAFF
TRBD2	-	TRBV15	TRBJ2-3	TGTGCCACCAGCAGCGGGAGGAGCCTGGGCACAGATACGCAGTATTTT	CATSSGRSLGTDTQYF
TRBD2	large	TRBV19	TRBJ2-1	TGTGCCAGTAGGAGAGCGGGAGGGCTAACCTACAATGAGCAGTTCTTC	CASRRAGGLTYNEQFF
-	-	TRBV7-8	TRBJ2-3	TGTGCCAGCAGCTTAGACGTTAGGTCAGATACGCAGTATTTT	CASSLDVRSDTQYF
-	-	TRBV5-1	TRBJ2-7	TGCGCCAGCAGCCAAACAGGGCCCCTCTCCTACGAGCAGTACTTC	CASSQTGPLSYEQYF
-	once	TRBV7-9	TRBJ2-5	TGTGCCAGCAGCTTAGGAGCGACTGTGGTGATCCAGTACTTC	CASSLGATVVIQYF
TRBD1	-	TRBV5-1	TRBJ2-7	TGCGCCAGCAGCTTGGGGGACAGGGCCTACGAGCAGTACTTC	CASSLGDRAYEQYF
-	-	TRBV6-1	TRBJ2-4	TGTGCCAGCAGTGATCCAAGACAGGGAGGCCGCAAAAACATTCAGTACTTC	CASSDPRQGGRKNIQYF
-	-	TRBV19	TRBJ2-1	TGTGCCAGTAGTTCATACAATGAGCAGTTCTTC	CASSSYNEQFF
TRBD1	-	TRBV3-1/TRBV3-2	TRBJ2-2	TGTGCCAGCAGTCTCGGACAGGGGATTAGCACCGGGGAGCTGTTTTTT	CASSLGQGISTGELFF
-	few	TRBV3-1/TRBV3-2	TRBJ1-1	TGTGCCAGCAGCCAAGCCCGGGAGAACACTGAAGCTTTCTTT	CASSQARENTEAFF
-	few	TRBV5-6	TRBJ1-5	TGTGCCAGCAGCTTGGTGGCAGGGGCAACAAATCAGCCCCAGCATTTT	CASSLVAGATNQPQHF
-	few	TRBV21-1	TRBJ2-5	TGTGCCAGCAACTGCATCCGGGACAGGGTCCAAGAGACCCAGTACTTC	CASNCIRDRVQETQYF
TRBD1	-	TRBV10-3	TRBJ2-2	TGTGCCATCAGTGAGTTTCGGACAGGGGGCTTAACCGGGGAGCTGTTTTTT	CAISEFRTGGLTGELFF
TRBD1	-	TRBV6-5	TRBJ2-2	TGTGCCAGCAGTAGGACGACAGGGATCCCCGGGGAGCTGTTTTTT	CASSRTTGIPGELFF
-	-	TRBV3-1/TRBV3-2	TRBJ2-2	TGTGCCAGCAGCCACTCACACGGGGTTGACACCGGGGAGCTGTTTTTT	CASSHSHGVDTGELFF
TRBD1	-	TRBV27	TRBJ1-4	TGTGCCAGCAGTTTAGGGGACAGGCCTGAAAAACTGTTTTTT	CASSLGDRPEKLFF
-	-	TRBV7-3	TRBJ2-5	TGTGCCAGCAGCTTAAAGGGGGGGGAGACCCAGTACTTC	CASSLKGGETQYF
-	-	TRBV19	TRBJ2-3	TGTGCCAGTAGTATAGGGCCGGTTTTAGATACGCAGTATTTT	CASSIGPVLDTQYF
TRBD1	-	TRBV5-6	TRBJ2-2	TGTGCCAGCAGCTATGGACAGGCTTTAAACACCGGGGAGCTGTTTTTT	CASSYGQALNTGELFF
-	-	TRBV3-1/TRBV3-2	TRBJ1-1	TGTGCCAGCAGCCCCTACGGGGGTAGCACTGAAGCTTTCTTT	CASSPYGGSTEAFF
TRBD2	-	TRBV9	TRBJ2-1	TGTGCCAGCAGCGTCAGACTAGCGGGAGACAATGAGCAGTTCTTC	CASSVRLAGDNEQFF
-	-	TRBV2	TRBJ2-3	TGTGCCAGCAGTCCAGGTTTGGGGGCCAGTACAGATACGCAGTATTTT	CASSPGLGASTDTQYF
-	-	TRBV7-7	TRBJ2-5	TGTGCCAGCAGCCCCCAGGGGCTGTCTGGAGAGACCCAGTACTTC	CASSPQGLSGETQYF
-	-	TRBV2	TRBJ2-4	TGTGCCAGCAGTGAAGGGGTTTATAGATCTCTAGCCAAAAACATTCAGTACTTC	CASSEGVYRSLAKNIQYF
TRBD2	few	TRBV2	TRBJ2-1	TGTGCCAGCAGTGAAGTTCGACTAGCGGTATACAATGAGCAGTTCTTC	CASSEVRLAVYNEQFF
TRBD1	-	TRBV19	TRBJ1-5	TGTGCCAGTAGCACGGGAGAGGGGGCGAATCAGCCCCAGCATTTT	CASSTGEGANQPQHF
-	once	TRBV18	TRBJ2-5	TGTGCCAGCTCACCACTGACTAGCCAAGAGACCCAGTACTTC	CASSPLTSQETQYF
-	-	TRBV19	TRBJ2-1	TGTGCCAGTAGTATAGTTGGCAGTTACAATGAGCAGTTCTTC	CASSIVGSYNEQFF
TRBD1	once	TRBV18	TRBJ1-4	TGTGCCAGCTCACCATTCAGGGGGAATGAAAAACTGTTTTTT	CASSPFRGNEKLFF
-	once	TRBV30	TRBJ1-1	TGTGCCTGGATGGCAGGGGTATCTGAAGCTTTCTTT	CAWMAGVSEAFF
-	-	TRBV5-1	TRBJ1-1	TGCGCCAGCAGCTTGGTGTACAAAACAACTGAAGCTTTCTTT	CASSLVYKTTEAFF
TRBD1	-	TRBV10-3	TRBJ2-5	TGTGCCATCAGCCTGACAGGGATTGCGGAGACCCAGTACTTC	CAISLTGIAETQYF
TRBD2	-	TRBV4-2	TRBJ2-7	TGTGCCAGCAGCCAAGATTCCCGTACTAGCGGAACGTCCTACGAGCAGTACTTC	CASSQDSRTSGTSYEQYF
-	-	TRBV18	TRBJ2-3	TGTGCCAGCTCACCAGCGGGCCCAGGGGTCACAGATACGCAGTATTTT	CASSPAGPGVTDTQYF
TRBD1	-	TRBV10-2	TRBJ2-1	TGCGCCAGCAGAGACACAGGGGGCGCCGAAAATGAGCAGTTCTTC	CASRDTGGAENEQFF
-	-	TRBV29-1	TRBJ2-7	TGCAGCGTTGAGGAAACTAGCACTTCCTACGAGCAGTACTTC	CSVEETSTSYEQYF